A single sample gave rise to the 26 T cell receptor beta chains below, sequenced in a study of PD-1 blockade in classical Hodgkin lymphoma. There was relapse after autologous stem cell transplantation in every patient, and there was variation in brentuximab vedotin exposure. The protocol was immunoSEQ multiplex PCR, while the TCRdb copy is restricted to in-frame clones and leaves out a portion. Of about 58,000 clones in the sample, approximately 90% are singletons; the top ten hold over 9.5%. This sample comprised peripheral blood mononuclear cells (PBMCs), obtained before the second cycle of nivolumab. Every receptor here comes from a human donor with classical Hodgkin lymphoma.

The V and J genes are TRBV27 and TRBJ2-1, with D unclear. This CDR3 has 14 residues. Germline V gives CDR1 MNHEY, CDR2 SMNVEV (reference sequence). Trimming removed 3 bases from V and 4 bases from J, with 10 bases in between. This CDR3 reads CASSFSPGYNEQFF. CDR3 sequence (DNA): TGTGCCAGCAGTTTCAGCCCCGGGTACAATGAGCAGTTCTTC.

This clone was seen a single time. CDR3 loop: CSVEEGGEAFF. The DNA of the CDR3 is TGCAGCGTTGAAGAAGGGGGTGAAGCTTTCTTT. This sequence joins TRBV29-1 and TRBJ1-1; D perhaps matches TRBD1 (6 bases). The germline V gene has CDR1 SQVTM and CDR2 ANQGSEA. V was shortened by 0 bases and J by 7 bases, with 6 bases between the two germline ends. This CDR3 is built from 11 residues.

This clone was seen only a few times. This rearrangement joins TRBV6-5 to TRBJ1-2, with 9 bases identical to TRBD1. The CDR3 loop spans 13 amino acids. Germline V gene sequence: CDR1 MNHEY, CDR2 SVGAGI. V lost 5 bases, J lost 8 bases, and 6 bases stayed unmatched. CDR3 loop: CASSPQGAWGYTF. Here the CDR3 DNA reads TGTGCCAGCAGTCCACAGGGGGCATGGGGCTACACCTTC.

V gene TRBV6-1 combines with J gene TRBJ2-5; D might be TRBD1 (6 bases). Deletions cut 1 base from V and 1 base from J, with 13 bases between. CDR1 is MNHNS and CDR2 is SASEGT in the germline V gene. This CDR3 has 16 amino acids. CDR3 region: CASSEVSGTLQETQYF. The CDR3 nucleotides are TGTGCCAGCAGTGAAGTAAGTGGGACACTCCAAGAGACCCAGTACTTC.

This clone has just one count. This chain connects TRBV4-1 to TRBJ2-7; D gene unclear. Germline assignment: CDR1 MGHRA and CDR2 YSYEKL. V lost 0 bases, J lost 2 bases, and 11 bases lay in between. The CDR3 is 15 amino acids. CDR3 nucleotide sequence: TGCGCCAGCAGCCAAGAGATAAGGGCAGCCTACGAGCAGTACTTC. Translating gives CASSQEIRAAYEQYF.

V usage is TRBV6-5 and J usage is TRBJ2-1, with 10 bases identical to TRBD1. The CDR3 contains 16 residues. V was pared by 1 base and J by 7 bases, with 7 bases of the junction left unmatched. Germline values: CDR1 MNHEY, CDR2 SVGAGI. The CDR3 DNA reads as TGTGCCAGCAGTTACTGGGGGACAGGGGAACGGAATGAGCAGTTCTTC. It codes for CASSYWGTGERNEQFF.

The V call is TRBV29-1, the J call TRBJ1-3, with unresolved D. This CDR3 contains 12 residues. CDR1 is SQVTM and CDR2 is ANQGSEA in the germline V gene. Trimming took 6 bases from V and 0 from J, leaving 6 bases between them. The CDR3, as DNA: TGCAGCGTCCAGCGCTCTGGAAACACCATATATTTT. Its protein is CSVQRSGNTIYF.

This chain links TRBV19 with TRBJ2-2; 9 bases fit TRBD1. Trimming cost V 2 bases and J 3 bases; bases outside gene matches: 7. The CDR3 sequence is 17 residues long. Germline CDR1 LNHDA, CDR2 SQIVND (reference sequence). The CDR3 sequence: CASSIHGTGRHTGELFF. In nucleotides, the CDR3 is TGTGCCAGTAGTATACACGGGACAGGGCGACACACCGGGGAGCTGTTTTTT.

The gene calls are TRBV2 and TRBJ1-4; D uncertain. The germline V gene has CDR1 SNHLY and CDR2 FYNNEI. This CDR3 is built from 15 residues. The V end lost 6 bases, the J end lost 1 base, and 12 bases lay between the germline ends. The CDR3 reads CASRKEWRTNEKLFF. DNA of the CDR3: TGTGCCAGCAGGAAGGAGTGGAGAACTAATGAAAAACTGTTTTTT.

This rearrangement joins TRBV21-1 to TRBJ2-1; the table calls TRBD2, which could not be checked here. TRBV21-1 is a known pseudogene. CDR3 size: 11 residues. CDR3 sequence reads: CASSIRLTQFF. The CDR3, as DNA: TGTGCCAGCAGCATACGACTCACCCAGTTCTTC.

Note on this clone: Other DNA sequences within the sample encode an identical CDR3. The CDR3 protein is CASSPGQGANWVEAFF. CDR3 in DNA: TGTGCCAGCTCACCAGGGCAGGGGGCGAATTGGGTTGAAGCTTTCTTT. The V and J genes are TRBV18 and TRBJ1-1; TRBD1 matches 8 bases. Germline CDR1 KGHSH, CDR2 LQKENI. With 2 bases clipped from V and 7 bases from J, the junction kept 12 bases outside the gene matches. The CDR3 sequence is 16 residues long.

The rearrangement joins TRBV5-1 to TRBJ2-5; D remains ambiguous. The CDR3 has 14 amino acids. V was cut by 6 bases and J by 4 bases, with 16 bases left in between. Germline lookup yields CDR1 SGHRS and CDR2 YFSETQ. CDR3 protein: CASTPPGWGETQYF. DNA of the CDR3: TGCGCCAGCACTCCTCCCGGGTGGGGAGAGACCCAGTACTTC.

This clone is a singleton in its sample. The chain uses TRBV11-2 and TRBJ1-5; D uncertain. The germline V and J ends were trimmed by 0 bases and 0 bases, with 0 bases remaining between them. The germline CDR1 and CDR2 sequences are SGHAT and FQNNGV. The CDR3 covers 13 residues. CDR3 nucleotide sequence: TGTGCCAGCAGCTTAGATAGCAATCAGCCCCAGCATTTT. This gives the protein CASSLDSNQPQHF.

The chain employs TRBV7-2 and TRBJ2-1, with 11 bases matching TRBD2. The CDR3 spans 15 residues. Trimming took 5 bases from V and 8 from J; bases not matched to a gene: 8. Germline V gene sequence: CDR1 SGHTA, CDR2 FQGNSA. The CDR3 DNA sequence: TGTGCCAGCAGCATCACTAGCGGGAGTCGTTATGAGCAGTTCTTC. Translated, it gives CASSITSGSRYEQFF.

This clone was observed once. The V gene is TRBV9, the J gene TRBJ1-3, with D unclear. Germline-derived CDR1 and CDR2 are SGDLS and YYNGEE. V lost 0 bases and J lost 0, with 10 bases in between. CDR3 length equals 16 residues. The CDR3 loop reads CASSVDVRDSGNTIYF. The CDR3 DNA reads TGTGCCAGCAGCGTAGATGTCAGAGACTCTGGAAACACCATATATTTT. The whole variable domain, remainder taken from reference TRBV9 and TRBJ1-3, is DSGVTQTPKHLITATGQRVTLRCSPRSGDLSVYWYQQSLDQGLQFLIQYYNGEERAKGNILERFSAQQFPDLHSELNLSSLELGDSALYFCASSVDVRDSGNTIYFGEGSWLTVV.

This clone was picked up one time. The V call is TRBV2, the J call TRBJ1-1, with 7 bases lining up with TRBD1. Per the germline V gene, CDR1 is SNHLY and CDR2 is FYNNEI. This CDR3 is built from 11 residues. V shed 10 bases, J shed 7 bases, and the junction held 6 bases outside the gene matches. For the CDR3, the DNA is TGTGCCACTCAGGGGGTCAATGAAGCTTTCTTT. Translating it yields CATQGVNEAFF.

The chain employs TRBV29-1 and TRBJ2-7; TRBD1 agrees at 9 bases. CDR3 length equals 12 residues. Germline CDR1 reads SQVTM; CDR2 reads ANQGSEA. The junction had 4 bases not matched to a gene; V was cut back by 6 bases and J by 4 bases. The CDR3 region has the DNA TGCAGCGTCACCGGGACAGGGTACGAGCAGTACTTC. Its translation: CSVTGTGYEQYF.

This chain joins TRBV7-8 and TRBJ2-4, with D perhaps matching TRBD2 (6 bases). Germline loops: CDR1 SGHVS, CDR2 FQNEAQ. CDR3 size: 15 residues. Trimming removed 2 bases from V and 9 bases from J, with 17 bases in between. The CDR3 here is CASSLMGEEGSIQYF. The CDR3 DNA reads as TGTGCCAGCAGCTTAATGGGGGAGGAGGGATCCATTCAGTACTTC.

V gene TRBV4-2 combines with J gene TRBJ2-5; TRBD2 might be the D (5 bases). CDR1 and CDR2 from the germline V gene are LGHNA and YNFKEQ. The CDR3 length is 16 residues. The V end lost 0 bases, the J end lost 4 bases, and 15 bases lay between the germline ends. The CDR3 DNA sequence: TGTGCCAGCAGCCAAGATCGAGCTAGCCCCCCAGAGACCCAGTACTTC. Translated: CASSQDRASPPETQYF.

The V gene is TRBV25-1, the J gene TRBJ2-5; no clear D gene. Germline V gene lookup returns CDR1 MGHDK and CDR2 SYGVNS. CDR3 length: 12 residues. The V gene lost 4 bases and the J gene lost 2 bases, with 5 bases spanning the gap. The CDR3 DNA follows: TGTGCCAGCAGTGGAGTTCAAGAGACCCAGTACTTC. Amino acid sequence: CASSGVQETQYF.

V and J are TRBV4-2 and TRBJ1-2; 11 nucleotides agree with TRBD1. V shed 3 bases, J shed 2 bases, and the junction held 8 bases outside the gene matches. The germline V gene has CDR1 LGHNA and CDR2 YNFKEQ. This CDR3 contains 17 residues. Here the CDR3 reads CASSQAGQGAFNYGYTF. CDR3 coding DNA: TGTGCCAGCAGCCAGGCCGGACAGGGGGCTTTCAACTATGGCTACACCTTC.

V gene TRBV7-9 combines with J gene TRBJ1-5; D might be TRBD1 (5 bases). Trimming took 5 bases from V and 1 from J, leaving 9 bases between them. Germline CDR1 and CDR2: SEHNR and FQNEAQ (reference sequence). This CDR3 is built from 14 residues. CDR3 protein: CASSQGGSNQPQHF. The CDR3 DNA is TGTGCCAGCAGCCAGGGTGGGAGCAATCAGCCCCAGCATTTT.

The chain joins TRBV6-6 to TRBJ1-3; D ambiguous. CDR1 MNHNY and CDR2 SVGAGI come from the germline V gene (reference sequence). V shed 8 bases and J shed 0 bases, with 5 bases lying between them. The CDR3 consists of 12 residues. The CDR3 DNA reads TGTGCCAGCGGGGACTCTGGAAACACCATATATTTT. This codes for CASGDSGNTIYF.

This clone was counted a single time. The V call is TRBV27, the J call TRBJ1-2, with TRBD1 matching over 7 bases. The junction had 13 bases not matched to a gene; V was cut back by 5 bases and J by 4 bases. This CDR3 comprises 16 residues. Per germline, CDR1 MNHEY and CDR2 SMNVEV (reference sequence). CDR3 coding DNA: TGTGCCAGCAGTCCCTCCAGGACAGGATACGGCTATGGCTACACCTTC. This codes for CASSPSRTGYGYGYTF.

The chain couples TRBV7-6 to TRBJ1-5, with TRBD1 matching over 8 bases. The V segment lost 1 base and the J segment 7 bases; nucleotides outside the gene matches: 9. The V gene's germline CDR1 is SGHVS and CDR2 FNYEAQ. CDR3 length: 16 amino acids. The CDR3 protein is CASSLESAGGGQPQHF. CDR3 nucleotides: TGTGCCAGCAGCTTAGAATCGGCAGGGGGCGGACAGCCCCAGCATTTT.

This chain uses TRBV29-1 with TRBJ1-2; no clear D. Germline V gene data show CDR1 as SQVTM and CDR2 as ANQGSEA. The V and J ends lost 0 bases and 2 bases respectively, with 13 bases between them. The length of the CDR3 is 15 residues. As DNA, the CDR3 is TGCAGCGTTGAAGATATACGGGAGCCCAACTATGGCTACACCTTC. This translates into CSVEDIREPNYGYTF.